The text below deals with one T cell receptor (beta chain). CDR1 is SGHRS and CDR2 is YFSETQ in the germline V gene. This CDR3 is 15 amino acids long. V gave up 2 bases and J gave up 5 bases; unmatched junction bases: 4. This specimen comes from a study of shared clonotypes between healthy human individuals. Over several immunoSEQ plates, each subset's genomic DNA was distributed in even portions. Sequencing of unsorted PBMC DNA was carried out using ten immunoSEQ deep assay plates. Assay used: immunoSEQ multiplex PCR; TCRdb lists only in-frame clones, some missing. Of about 460,000 clones in the sample, roughly three quarters were seen once. The healthy adult donors were HIV-negative and reported no recent acute infections or vaccinations. Unsorted samples relied on tens of millions of PBMCs, which served as the source of genomic DNA.

The chain uses TRBV5-1 and TRBJ1-4; 9 bases match TRBD1. This receptor was taken from a middle-aged woman in good health. Some clones in this sample may be carry-over from other donors' samples. The sequencing input was PBMCs. The CDR3: CASSFAGTGNEKLFF. CDR3 coding DNA: TGCGCCAGCAGCTTTGCCGGGACAGGGAATGAAAAACTGTTTTTT.